This T cell receptor (beta chain) stems from a study of blood T cell repertoires in COVID-19. About the study: The samples span acute and convalescent COVID-19 from the United States, Italy and Spain. Sources were T cells, B-cell-depleted T cells, or PBMCs; the material itself was cDNA or gDNA.

Original processing methods: Cell counts per sample came from amplifying reference gene primers. Clones were read by immunoSEQ multiplex PCR, and TCRdb kept only the in-frame ones, dropping some. V and J calls and clone size are as listed in that table; D and trimming were resolved from the DNA. Of approximately 100,000 clones in the sample, 60% to 85% were seen once. Sequencing used peripheral blood. The origin of this receptor is a human donor in a cohort sampled during active or convalescent COVID-19.

The CDR3 protein is CASSFRTASGNTIYF. The CDR3 DNA reads as TGTGCCAGCAGTTTTAGGACAGCCTCTGGAAACACCATATATTTT. This chain joins TRBV28 and TRBJ1-3; D perhaps matches TRBD1 (6 bases). Germline V gives CDR1 MDHEN, CDR2 SYDVKM. Trimming pared 3 bases from V and 0 bases from J, leaving 9 bases between. The CDR3 extends over 15 amino acids.